The next 23 T cell receptor beta chains were all read from a single sample in a study of T cell responses to AZD1222 COVID-19 vaccine (dated by TCRdb to the early 2020s). This specimen's time point label, interpreted: about 28 days (+/-7) after the second vaccine dose. Library prep was done by the immunoSEQ multiplex PCR assay. TCRdb re-hosts the immuneACCESS table, in-frame sequences only. Its copies lack some clones; in the studies checked, an unresolved V gene accounts for under half of them, and the cause for the rest is not known. This sample is represented by 150,000 or so clones; 85% to 90% of them were singletons. The ten largest clonotypes hold approximately 9.1% of the sample. The source was peripheral blood, collected 28 days after the second AZD1222 dose. The source is an adult who received the AZD1222 COVID-19 vaccine.

V gene TRBV29-1 combines with J gene TRBJ1-1; D is unresolved. CDR1 is SQVTM and CDR2 is ANQGSEA in the germline V gene. The V end lost 7 bases, the J end lost 4 bases, and 16 bases lay between the germline ends. CDR3 length: 13 residues. CDR3 protein: CSARIHFGTEAFF. The DNA for the CDR3 is TGCAGCGCTCGAATCCACTTCGGCACTGAAGCTTTCTTT.

This clone has just a few counts. The rearrangement joins TRBV14 to TRBJ2-1; D is possibly TRBD1 (6 bases). Germline values: CDR1 SGHDN, CDR2 FVKESK. The CDR3 contains 16 residues. V was shortened by 0 bases and J by 2 bases, with 11 bases between the two germline ends. The CDR3 DNA is TGTGCCAGCAGCCAAGAGATAGGACAGCCCTACAATGAGCAGTTCTTC. Residues: CASSQEIGQPYNEQFF.

Here the CDR3 reads CASSSGGDRNTEAFF. The CDR3 nucleotides read TGTGCCAGCAGTTCCGGGGGGGATCGGAACACTGAAGCTTTCTTT. This chain links TRBV28 with TRBJ1-1; D possibly corresponds to TRBD1 (5 bases). V lost 4 bases and J lost 1, with 13 bases in between. The germline gives CDR1 MDHEN, CDR2 SYDVKM. This CDR3 comprises 15 residues.

This clone was picked up one time. The genes are TRBV7-8 and TRBJ2-4, with TRBD2 as a possible D gene (5 bases). Germline loops: CDR1 SGHVS, CDR2 FQNEAQ. V was shortened by 5 bases and J by 0 bases, with 11 bases between the two germline ends. The CDR3 totals 15 residues. The CDR3 reads CASSREGLAKNIQYF. The DNA of the CDR3 is TGTGCCAGCAGCCGAGAGGGCCTAGCCAAAAACATTCAGTACTTC.

The chain carries TRBV7-8 and TRBJ1-1; D is unresolved. V lost 5 bases to trimming and J lost 1 base, with 11 bases between them. CDR1 is SGHVS and CDR2 is FQNEAQ in the germline V gene. The CDR3 covers 14 residues. CDR3 residues: CASSHPGANTEAFF. CDR3 bases: TGTGCCAGCAGCCACCCGGGAGCGAACACTGAAGCTTTCTTT. The full variable domain, in which reference TRBV7-8 and TRBJ1-1 provide the parts outside the CDR3, is GAGVSQSPRYKVAKRGQDVALRCDPISGHVSLFWYQQALGQGPEFLTYFQNEAQLDKSGLPSDRFFAERPEGSVSTLKIQRTQQEDSAVYLCASSHPGANTEAFFGQGTRLTVV.

This clone occurred a few times. This sequence joins TRBV5-1 and TRBJ2-1; tentatively, D is TRBD1 or TRBD2 (5 bases each). Per the germline V gene, CDR1 is SGHRS and CDR2 is YFSETQ. There are 16 residues in the CDR3. Trimming took 4 bases from V and 1 from J, leaving 15 bases between them. CDR3: CASSPGTTPSYNEQFF. The CDR3 bases are TGCGCCAGCAGCCCCGGGACCACTCCATCCTACAATGAGCAGTTCTTC.

The rearrangement joins TRBV12-3 or TRBV12-4 to TRBJ1-5, with D unresolved. Trimming stripped 8 bases from V and 6 bases from J, with 14 bases between. This CDR3 comprises 13 residues. For the CDR3, the DNA is TGTGCCAGCTCCGTTCGGGAGGGTCAGCCCCAGCATTTT. The encoded protein is CASSVREGQPQHF.

This chain links TRBV27 with TRBJ2-7, with TRBD2 matching over 7 bases. The CDR3 is 18 amino acids. Trimming took 10 bases from V and 0 from J; bases not matched to a gene: 21. Germline-derived CDR1 and CDR2 are MNHEY and SMNVEV (reference sequence). This chain's CDR3 is CANWGIGAGNVFSYEQYF. DNA for the CDR3: TGTGCCAACTGGGGGATTGGAGCGGGAAACGTTTTCTCCTACGAGCAGTACTTC.

This chain links TRBV5-6 with TRBJ2-6; D remains unclear. The CDR3 spans 15 residues. Germline V gene data show CDR1 as SGHDT and CDR2 as YYEEEE. V gave up 1 base and J gave up 0 bases, with 5 bases separating them. CDR3 loop: CASSLQSSGANVLTF. The CDR3 DNA reads TGTGCCAGCAGCTTGCAGAGCTCTGGGGCCAACGTCCTGACTTTC.

The chain combines TRBV7-2 with TRBJ1-1; unclear D gene. There are 14 residues in the CDR3. V was cut by 3 bases and J by 1 base, with 9 bases left in between. The germline V gene encodes CDR1 SGHTA and CDR2 FQGNSA. In DNA form, the CDR3 reads TGTGCCAGCAGCTTGTACATCGGGAACACTGAAGCTTTCTTT. Translation gives CASSLYIGNTEAFF.

The chain links TRBV7-3 to TRBJ2-5, with 10 bases that match TRBD1. Trimming cost V 3 bases and J 5 bases; bases outside gene matches: 6. The CDR3 is 15 residues long. Germline CDR1 is SGHTA and CDR2 is FQGTGA. CDR3 residues: CASSLGQGRWETQYF. CDR3 bases: TGTGCCAGCAGCTTGGGACAGGGGCGCTGGGAGACCCAGTACTTC.

The chain carries TRBV6-5 and TRBJ2-7; 9 nucleotides align to TRBD2. The CDR3 runs 15 residues. V lost 0 bases, J lost 2 bases, and 2 bases stayed unmatched. Germline lookup yields CDR1 MNHEY and CDR2 SVGAGI. The CDR3 spells CASSYSSGSPYEQYF. The CDR3 nucleotides read TGTGCCAGCAGTTACTCTAGCGGGAGTCCCTACGAGCAGTACTTC.

The chain recombines TRBV30 with TRBJ2-1; D is tentatively TRBD1 or TRBD2 (5 bases each). Germline values: CDR1 GTSNPN, CDR2 SVGIG (reference sequence). This CDR3 is 16 amino acids long. Trimming left V 3 bases short and J 0 bases short, with 15 bases between. CDR3 region: CAWSAGTSSSYNEQFF. The CDR3, as DNA: TGTGCCTGGAGCGCCGGGACCTCAAGCTCCTACAATGAGCAGTTCTTC.

J is TRBJ2-3 and V is TRBV5-1; 12 positions agree with TRBD2. CDR3 length: 16 residues. The V gene end was trimmed by 7 bases and the J gene end by 0 bases; junction bases not matched to a gene: 6. CDR1 and CDR2 (germline): SGHRS, YFSETQ. This chain's CDR3 is CASSGTSGSSTDTQYF. CDR3 in DNA: TGCGCCAGCTCCGGGACTAGCGGGTCTAGCACAGATACGCAGTATTTT.

The V and J genes are TRBV12-1 and TRBJ2-2; whether TRBD2, the table's D call, matches the DNA was not checked. TRBV12-1 is a pseudogene segment. The CDR3 has 17 residues. The CDR3 coding sequence is TGTGCCAGCAGCCGCCGGGGCCTAGCGGCGAACACCGGGGAGCTGTTTTTT. Translation gives CASSRRGLAANTGELFF.

The V and J genes are TRBV4-3 and TRBJ2-1, with D possibly matching TRBD1 (5 bases). Trimming took 1 base from V and 3 from J, leaving 10 bases between them. This CDR3 has 15 amino acids. Germline V gene lookup returns CDR1 LGHNA and CDR2 YSLEER. CDR3 sequence (DNA): TGCGCCAGCAGCCAAGCAATAGGGGACTACAATGAGCAGTTCTTC. Protein sequence: CASSQAIGDYNEQFF.

V is TRBV5-1 and J is TRBJ1-1; D is possibly TRBD1 (6 bases). The V end was cut by 4 bases, the J end by 1 base, with 11 bases between. This CDR3 has 14 residues. CDR1 and CDR2 from the germline V gene are SGHRS and YFSETQ. The CDR3 nucleotides read TGCGCCAGCAGCGGCGGACAGACGAACACTGAAGCTTTCTTT. It translates to CASSGGQTNTEAFF.

This chain connects TRBV24-1 to TRBJ2-2, with 9 bases that match TRBD2. This CDR3 has 17 residues. V trimming: 5 bases; J trimming: 4 bases; junction bases outside the gene matches: 10. CDR1 and CDR2 from the germline V gene are KGHDR and SFDVKD. The CDR3 DNA is TGTGCCACCAGTGTTATGCGGGAGGGGGCGACCACCGGGGAGCTGTTTTTT. This encodes CATSVMREGATTGELFF.

The chain recombines TRBV7-9 with TRBJ1-1, with 10 bases aligning to TRBD1. With 4 bases clipped from V and 0 bases from J, the junction kept 5 bases outside the gene matches. The CDR3 extends over 16 amino acids. The germline V gene encodes CDR1 SEHNR and CDR2 FQNEAQ (reference sequence). CDR3 bases: TGTGCCAGCAGCTCATCCGGGACAGGGGTGAACACTGAAGCTTTCTTT. Translating gives CASSSSGTGVNTEAFF.

V and J are TRBV18 and TRBJ1-6, with TRBD1 matching over 8 bases. Unmatched junction bases numbered 7, after V lost 2 bases and J lost 7 bases. CDR1 and CDR2 from the germline V gene are KGHSH and LQKENI. The CDR3 runs to 16 residues. DNA for the CDR3: TGTGCCAGCTCACCAAAGCTGGGACAGGAAAATTCACCCCTCCACTTT. Amino acid sequence: CASSPKLGQENSPLHF.

This clone was picked up a small number of times. The V and J genes are TRBV2 and TRBJ2-2; 12 bases line up with TRBD2. The J segment lost 7 bases and the V segment lost 4 bases, leaving 7 bases of the junction unmatched. This CDR3 region has 16 residues. CDR1 and CDR2 (germline): SNHLY, FYNNEI. CDR3 loop: CASSATSGSTNGELFF. CDR3 coding DNA: TGTGCCAGCAGTGCGACTAGCGGGAGTACTAACGGGGAGCTGTTTTTT.

This chain uses TRBV2 with TRBJ1-4; no firm D call. There are 15 residues in the CDR3. With 2 bases removed from V and 12 bases from J, the gap between germline ends came to 19 bases. Germline V lookup: CDR1 SNHLY, CDR2 FYNNEI. CDR3 residues: CASSESGLLMKELFF. The CDR3 DNA reads TGTGCCAGCAGTGAAAGCGGACTTTTAATGAAGGAACTGTTTTTT.

For the CDR3, the DNA is TGTGCCAGCAGTTTGGGGCTTACCTACGAGCAGTACTTC. Its protein is CASSLGLTYEQYF. The chain is built from TRBV9 and TRBJ2-7, with D possibly being TRBD1 (5 bases). The CDR3 consists of 13 residues. The germline V gene has CDR1 SGDLS and CDR2 YYNGEE. Trimming pared 5 bases from V and 2 bases from J, leaving 11 bases between.